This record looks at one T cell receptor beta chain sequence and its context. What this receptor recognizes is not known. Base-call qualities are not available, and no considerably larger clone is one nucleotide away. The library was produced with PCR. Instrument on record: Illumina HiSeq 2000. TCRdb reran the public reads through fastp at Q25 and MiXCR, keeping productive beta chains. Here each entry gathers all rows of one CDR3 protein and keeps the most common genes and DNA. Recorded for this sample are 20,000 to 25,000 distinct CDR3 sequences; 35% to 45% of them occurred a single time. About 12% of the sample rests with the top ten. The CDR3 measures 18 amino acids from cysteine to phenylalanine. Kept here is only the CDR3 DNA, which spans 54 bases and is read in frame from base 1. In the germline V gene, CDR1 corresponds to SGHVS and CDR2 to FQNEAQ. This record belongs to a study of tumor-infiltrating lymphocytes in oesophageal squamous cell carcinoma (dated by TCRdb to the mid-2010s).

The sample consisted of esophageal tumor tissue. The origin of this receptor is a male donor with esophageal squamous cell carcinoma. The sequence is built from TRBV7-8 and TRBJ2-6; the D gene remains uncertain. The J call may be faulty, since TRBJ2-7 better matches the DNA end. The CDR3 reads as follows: CASSLGGFKSLISYEQYF. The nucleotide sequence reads TGTGCCAGCAGCTTAGGGGGATTCAAGAGTTTAATCTCCTACGAGCAGTACTTC.